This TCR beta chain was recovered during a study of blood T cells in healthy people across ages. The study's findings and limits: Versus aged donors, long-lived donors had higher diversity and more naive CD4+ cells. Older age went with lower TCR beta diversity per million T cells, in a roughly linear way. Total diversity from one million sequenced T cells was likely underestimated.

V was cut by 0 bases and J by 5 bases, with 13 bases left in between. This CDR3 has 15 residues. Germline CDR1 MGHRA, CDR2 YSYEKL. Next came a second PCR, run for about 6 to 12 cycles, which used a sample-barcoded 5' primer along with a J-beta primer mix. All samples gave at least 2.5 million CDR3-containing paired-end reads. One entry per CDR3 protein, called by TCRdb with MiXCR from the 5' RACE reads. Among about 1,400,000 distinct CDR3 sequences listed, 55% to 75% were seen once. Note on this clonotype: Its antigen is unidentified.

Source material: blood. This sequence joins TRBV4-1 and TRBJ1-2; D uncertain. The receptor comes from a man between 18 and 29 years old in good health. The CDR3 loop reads CASSQDMREYYGYTF. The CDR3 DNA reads TGCGCCAGCAGCCAAGACATGAGGGAGTATTATGGCTACACCTTC.